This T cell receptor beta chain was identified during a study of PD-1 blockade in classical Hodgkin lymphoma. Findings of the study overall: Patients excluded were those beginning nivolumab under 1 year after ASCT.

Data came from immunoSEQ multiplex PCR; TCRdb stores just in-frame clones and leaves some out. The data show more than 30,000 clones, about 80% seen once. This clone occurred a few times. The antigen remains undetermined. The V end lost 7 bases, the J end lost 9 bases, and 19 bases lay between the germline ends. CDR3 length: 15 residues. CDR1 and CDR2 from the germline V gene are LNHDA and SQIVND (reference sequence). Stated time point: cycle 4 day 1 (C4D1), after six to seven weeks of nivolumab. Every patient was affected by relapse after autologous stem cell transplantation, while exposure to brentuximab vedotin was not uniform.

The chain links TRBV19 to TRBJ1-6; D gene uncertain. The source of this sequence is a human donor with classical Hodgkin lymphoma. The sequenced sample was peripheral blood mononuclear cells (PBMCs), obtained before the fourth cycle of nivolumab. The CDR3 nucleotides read TGTGCCAGTACTTTGGGCTTCGGTTTTGCTTCACCCCTCCACTTT. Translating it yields CASTLGFGFASPLHF. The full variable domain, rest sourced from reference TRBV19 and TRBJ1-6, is DGGITQSPKYLFRKEGQNVTLSCEQNLNHDAMYWYRQDPGQGLRLIYYSQIVNDFQKGDIAEGYSVSREKKESFPLTVTSAQKNPTAFYLCASTLGFGFASPLHFGNGTRLTVT.